A selection of T cell receptor beta chains follows, all from one sample in a study of identical twins. TCRdb analysed the 5' RACE reads with MiXCR anew, one entry per CDR3 protein. This sample yields 1.5 million to 2 million distinct CDR3 sequences, of which around 29% are seen a single time; under 0.35% belongs to the top ten. Sequenced sample: cord blood. The receptors originated from a newborn girl in good health. CDR3s include the opening cysteine and the closing phenylalanine or tryptophan. The D gene is left open where the match is weak. Not every row has a clone size; where given, it reads once, few, many or a size class.

d_gene: TRBD2
v_gene: TRBV5-1
abundance: -
j_gene: TRBJ2-7
len: 16
CDR3aa: CASSSERLAGVYEQYF
CDR3nt: TGCGCCAGCAGCTCCGAACGACTAGCGGGAGTCTACGAGCAGTACTTC

d_gene: TRBD1
v_gene: TRBV4-1
abundance: few
j_gene: TRBJ2-7
len: 13
CDR3aa: CASSQERGREQYF
CDR3nt: TGCGCCAGCAGCCAAGAAAGGGGGCGAGAGCAGTACTTC

d_gene: -
v_gene: TRBV3-1
abundance: -
j_gene: TRBJ2-1
len: 14
CDR3aa: CASPRTCSYDEQFF
CDR3nt: TGTGCCAGCCCCAGGACGTGCTCCTACGATGAGCAGTTCTTC

d_gene: TRBD2
v_gene: TRBV7-8
abundance: -
j_gene: TRBJ2-7
len: 16
CDR3aa: CASSLTSGGSAYEQYF
CDR3nt: TGTGCCAGCAGCTTAACATCGGGGGGATCTGCCTACGAGCAGTACTTC

d_gene: TRBD1
v_gene: TRBV6-2/TRBV6-3
abundance: few
j_gene: TRBJ1-6
len: 16
CDR3aa: CASSYPTGQGGSPLHF
CDR3nt: TGTGCCAGCAGTTACCCAACAGGACAGGGCGGTTCACCCCTCCACTTT

d_gene: TRBD1
v_gene: TRBV6-6
abundance: few
j_gene: TRBJ2-1
len: 15
CDR3aa: CASIKRDRAYNEQFF
CDR3nt: TGTGCCAGCATCAAAAGGGACAGGGCTTACAATGAGCAGTTCTTC

d_gene: -
v_gene: TRBV7-9
abundance: -
j_gene: TRBJ1-1
len: 16
CDR3aa: CASSLSRTWRNTEAFF
CDR3nt: TGTGCCAGCAGCTTATCCCGGACGTGGCGGAACACTGAAGCTTTCTTT

d_gene: -
v_gene: TRBV6-1
abundance: -
j_gene: TRBJ1-4
len: 12
CDR3aa: CASSVQAFKLFF
CDR3nt: TGTGCCAGCAGTGTTCAGGCTTTCAAACTGTTTTTT

d_gene: TRBD1
v_gene: TRBV6-5
abundance: -
j_gene: TRBJ1-5
len: 14
CDR3aa: CASRTDRGGQPQHF
CDR3nt: TGTGCCAGCAGGACCGACAGGGGTGGGCAGCCCCAGCATTTT

d_gene: -
v_gene: TRBV20-1
abundance: -
j_gene: TRBJ1-6
len: 14
CDR3aa: CSARDSGGNSPLHF
CDR3nt: TGCAGTGCTAGGGACAGCGGGGGGAATTCACCCCTCCACTTT

d_gene: TRBD2
v_gene: TRBV9
abundance: -
j_gene: TRBJ2-3
len: 16
CDR3aa: CASSVSGASSTDTQYF
CDR3nt: TGTGCCAGCAGCGTCAGCGGGGCTTCTAGCACAGATACGCAGTATTTT

d_gene: -
v_gene: TRBV7-2
abundance: -
j_gene: TRBJ1-5
len: 14
CDR3aa: CASSLDQGSQPQHF
CDR3nt: TGTGCCAGCAGCTTAGATCAGGGTAGTCAGCCCCAGCATTTT

d_gene: TRBD2
v_gene: TRBV20-1
abundance: -
j_gene: TRBJ2-1
len: 16
CDR3aa: CSARDRFREGLTEQFF
CDR3nt: TGCAGTGCTAGAGATCGGTTTCGGGAGGGCCTGACTGAGCAGTTCTTC

d_gene: TRBD1
v_gene: TRBV12-3/TRBV12-4
abundance: few
j_gene: TRBJ1-2
len: 14
CDR3aa: CASTRQGVNYGYTF
CDR3nt: TGTGCCAGCACCCGACAGGGTGTTAACTATGGCTACACCTTC

d_gene: -
v_gene: TRBV11-3
abundance: -
j_gene: TRBJ2-3
len: 16
CDR3aa: CASSLDGQEGTDTQYF
CDR3nt: TGTGCCAGCAGCTTAGACGGTCAGGAGGGCACAGATACGCAGTATTTT

d_gene: TRBD1
v_gene: TRBV5-4
abundance: -
j_gene: TRBJ2-7
len: 15
CDR3aa: CASSLSGQGLHEQYF
CDR3nt: TGTGCCAGCAGCTTATCGGGACAGGGTTTACACGAGCAGTACTTC

d_gene: -
v_gene: TRBV6-1
abundance: few
j_gene: TRBJ2-7
len: 13
CDR3aa: CASSRGLTYEQYF
CDR3nt: TGTGCCAGCAGTCGGGGTCTTACCTACGAGCAGTACTTC

d_gene: TRBD2
v_gene: TRBV20-1
abundance: few
j_gene: TRBJ2-4
len: 18
CDR3aa: CSAIAGADPYLAKNIQYF
CDR3nt: TGCAGTGCTATAGCGGGGGCTGACCCATATCTCGCCAAAAACATTCAGTACTTC

d_gene: TRBD2
v_gene: TRBV7-2
abundance: -
j_gene: TRBJ2-7
len: 17
CDR3aa: CASSSTSGHAPFYEQYF
CDR3nt: TGTGCCAGCAGCTCGACTAGCGGTCATGCCCCGTTCTACGAGCAGTACTTC

d_gene: -
v_gene: TRBV15
abundance: -
j_gene: TRBJ2-7
len: 14
CDR3aa: CATSSREFPYEQYF
CDR3nt: TGTGCCACCAGCAGTCGTGAGTTTCCCTACGAGCAGTACTTC

d_gene: -
v_gene: TRBV12-3/TRBV12-4
abundance: -
j_gene: TRBJ2-3
len: 15
CDR3aa: CASSFRGRSTDTRYF
CDR3nt: TGTGCCAGCAGTTTTCGGGGGCGGAGCACAGATACGCGGTATTTT

d_gene: -
v_gene: TRBV30
abundance: few
j_gene: TRBJ1-5
len: 13
CDR3aa: CAWTVGPNQPQHF
CDR3nt: TGTGCCTGGACCGTGGGCCCCAATCAGCCCCAGCATTTT

d_gene: TRBD1
v_gene: TRBV18
abundance: -
j_gene: TRBJ1-4
len: 15
CDR3aa: CASSLGTALNEKLFF
CDR3nt: TGTGCCAGCTCACTCGGGACAGCCCTTAATGAAAAACTGTTTTTT

d_gene: -
v_gene: TRBV13
abundance: -
j_gene: TRBJ2-5
len: 13
CDR3aa: CASSLKVYETQYF
CDR3nt: TGTGCCAGCAGCTTAAAGGTTTACGAGACCCAGTACTTC

d_gene: -
v_gene: TRBV12-5
abundance: -
j_gene: TRBJ2-1
len: 15
CDR3aa: CASGLVAPGLDEQFF
CDR3nt: TGTGCTAGTGGTTTGGTGGCCCCGGGTTTAGATGAGCAGTTCTTC

d_gene: -
v_gene: TRBV3-1
abundance: few
j_gene: TRBJ2-7
len: 14
CDR3aa: CASSQWHRSYEQYF
CDR3nt: TGTGCCAGCAGCCAATGGCACAGGTCCTACGAGCAGTACTTC

d_gene: -
v_gene: TRBV3-1
abundance: few
j_gene: TRBJ1-5
len: 14
CDR3aa: CASSQDAGGQPQHF
CDR3nt: TGTGCCAGCAGCCAGGATGCGGGCGGGCAGCCCCAGCATTTT

d_gene: -
v_gene: TRBV20-1
abundance: -
j_gene: TRBJ1-5
len: 13
CDR3aa: CSANLVGAQPQHF
CDR3nt: TGCAGTGCCAACCTTGTTGGGGCTCAGCCCCAGCATTTT

d_gene: -
v_gene: TRBV4-1
abundance: few
j_gene: TRBJ1-2
len: 16
CDR3aa: CASSQVIQTRNYGYTF
CDR3nt: TGCGCCAGCAGCCAAGTTATTCAGACAAGGAACTATGGCTACACCTTC

d_gene: TRBD1
v_gene: TRBV5-1
abundance: few
j_gene: TRBJ2-2
len: 17
CDR3aa: CASSLGPDRVDTGELFF
CDR3nt: TGCGCCAGCAGCTTGGGCCCGGACAGGGTGGACACCGGGGAGCTGTTTTTT

d_gene: -
v_gene: TRBV6-5
abundance: -
j_gene: TRBJ2-5
len: 17
CDR3aa: CASSSMQGEVGQETQYF
CDR3nt: TGTGCCAGCAGTTCGATGCAGGGAGAGGTTGGCCAAGAGACCCAGTACTTC

d_gene: -
v_gene: TRBV2
abundance: -
j_gene: TRBJ1-2
len: 13
CDR3aa: CASRQEGGYGYTF
CDR3nt: TGTGCCAGCAGGCAAGAGGGGGGCTATGGCTACACCTTC

d_gene: -
v_gene: TRBV10-3
abundance: few
j_gene: TRBJ1-1
len: 14
CDR3aa: CAISERGANTEAFF
CDR3nt: TGTGCCATCAGTGAACGGGGAGCCAACACTGAAGCTTTCTTT

d_gene: TRBD2
v_gene: TRBV7-2
abundance: few
j_gene: TRBJ2-1
len: 15
CDR3aa: CASSLFSGGYNEQFF
CDR3nt: TGTGCCAGCAGCTTATTTAGCGGGGGGTACAATGAGCAGTTCTTC

d_gene: TRBD2
v_gene: TRBV28
abundance: few
j_gene: TRBJ2-1
len: 16
CDR3aa: CASSLTGTSGYNEQFF
CDR3nt: TGTGCCAGCAGTCTAACCGGGACTAGCGGCTACAATGAGCAGTTCTTC

d_gene: TRBD2
v_gene: TRBV10-3
abundance: few
j_gene: TRBJ2-5
len: 16
CDR3aa: CAISGTSGRAGETQYF
CDR3nt: TGTGCCATCAGTGGGACTAGCGGGAGGGCCGGAGAGACCCAGTACTTC

d_gene: -
v_gene: TRBV3-1
abundance: -
j_gene: TRBJ1-1
len: 14
CDR3aa: CASSPWTFNTEAFF
CDR3nt: TGTGCCAGCAGCCCCTGGACCTTCAACACTGAAGCTTTCTTT

d_gene: -
v_gene: TRBV7-9
abundance: few
j_gene: TRBJ1-5
len: 14
CDR3aa: CASSQSPSNQPQHF
CDR3nt: TGTGCCAGCAGCCAATCTCCGAGCAATCAGCCCCAGCATTTT

d_gene: TRBD1
v_gene: TRBV15
abundance: few
j_gene: TRBJ2-7
len: 13
CDR3aa: CATSPLTGNEQYF
CDR3nt: TGTGCCACCAGTCCCCTGACAGGGAACGAGCAGTACTTC

d_gene: TRBD2
v_gene: TRBV5-1
abundance: few
j_gene: TRBJ2-5
len: 14
CDR3aa: CASSGSGSWETQYF
CDR3nt: TGCGCCAGCAGCGGAAGCGGGAGTTGGGAGACCCAGTACTTC

d_gene: -
v_gene: TRBV2
abundance: -
j_gene: TRBJ2-7
len: 14
CDR3aa: CASTFGQITYEQYF
CDR3nt: TGTGCCAGCACTTTCGGACAGATTACCTACGAGCAGTACTTC

d_gene: TRBD2
v_gene: TRBV12-3/TRBV12-4
abundance: -
j_gene: TRBJ2-3
len: 15
CDR3aa: CASRQPGLEGDTQYF
CDR3nt: TGTGCCAGCAGACAACCGGGACTAGAAGGAGATACGCAGTATTTT

d_gene: -
v_gene: TRBV6-5
abundance: few
j_gene: TRBJ2-5
len: 14
CDR3aa: CASPGGVSQETQYF
CDR3nt: TGTGCCAGCCCTGGCGGAGTATCTCAAGAGACCCAGTACTTC

d_gene: -
v_gene: TRBV20-1
abundance: -
j_gene: TRBJ2-5
len: 13
CDR3aa: CSARLGPQETQYF
CDR3nt: TGCAGTGCTAGATTGGGACCACAAGAGACCCAGTACTTC

d_gene: TRBD2
v_gene: TRBV24-1
abundance: -
j_gene: TRBJ2-2
len: 17
CDR3aa: CATSAPASGSWTGELFF
CDR3nt: TGTGCCACCAGTGCCCCCGCTAGCGGGAGCTGGACCGGGGAGCTGTTTTTT

d_gene: -
v_gene: TRBV4-1
abundance: -
j_gene: TRBJ1-1
len: 12
CDR3aa: CASTSKRGEAFF
CDR3nt: TGCGCCAGCACTTCTAAAAGGGGTGAAGCTTTCTTT

d_gene: -
v_gene: TRBV5-1
abundance: -
j_gene: TRBJ1-2
len: 14
CDR3aa: CASSFANGDGGYTF
CDR3nt: TGCGCCAGCAGCTTTGCAAATGGGGATGGGGGCTACACCTTC

d_gene: -
v_gene: TRBV2
abundance: few
j_gene: TRBJ2-7
len: 14
CDR3aa: CASSAPRDGYEQYF
CDR3nt: TGTGCCAGCAGTGCCCCACGGGACGGATACGAGCAGTACTTC